Described below is a single TCR beta chain sequence and its context. The antigen remains undetermined. The authors ran a second PCR of roughly 6 to 12 cycles using a sample-barcoded 5' primer and a J-beta primer mix. A single record per CDR3 protein comes from TCRdb applying MiXCR to the 5' RACE reads. The sample shows roughly 1 million distinct CDR3 sequences, roughly 24% of them seen only once. Trimming left V 5 bases short and J 7 bases short, with 14 bases between. CDR1 is SGHVS and CDR2 is FQNEAQ in the germline V gene. The CDR3 is 13 residues long. The data are from a study of blood T cells in healthy people across ages. Study summary: Every two T cells gave about one barcoded beta molecule via template switching. Study outcomes and limitations: TCR beta diversity, measured per million T cells, fell in a roughly linear way with age.

Russia was home to the donors, healthy Caucasian individuals aged about 6 to 90. A further study also used this sample, focusing on T cells of mothers and their children.

The sequence was collected from a girl aged 2 to 10 in good health. V and J are TRBV7-8 and TRBJ1-1, with unresolved D. Sequenced material: blood. The CDR3 DNA reads TGTGCCAGCAGCATCACGGCAAACCTTGAAGCTTTCTTT. As protein: CASSITANLEAFF.